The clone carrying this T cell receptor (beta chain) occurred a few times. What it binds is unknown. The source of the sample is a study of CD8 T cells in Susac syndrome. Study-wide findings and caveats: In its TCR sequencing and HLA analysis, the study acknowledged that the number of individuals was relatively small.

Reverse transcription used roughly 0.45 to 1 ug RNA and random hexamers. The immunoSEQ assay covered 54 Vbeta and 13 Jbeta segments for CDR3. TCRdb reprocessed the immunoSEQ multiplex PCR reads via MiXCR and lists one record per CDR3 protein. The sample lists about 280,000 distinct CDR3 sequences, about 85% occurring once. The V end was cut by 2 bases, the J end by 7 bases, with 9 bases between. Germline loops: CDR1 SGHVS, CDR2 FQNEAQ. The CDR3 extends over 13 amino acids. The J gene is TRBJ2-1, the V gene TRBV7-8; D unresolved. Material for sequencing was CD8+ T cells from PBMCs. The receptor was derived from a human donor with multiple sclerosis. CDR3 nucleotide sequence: TGTGCCAGCAGCTTAACTTCTAGAAATGAGCAGTTCTTC. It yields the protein CASSLTSRNEQFF.